This paragraph covers one TCR beta chain sequence. Its target antigen remains unknown. The germline V gene encodes CDR1 SGHDT and CDR2 YYEEEE. Reading from cysteine to phenylalanine, the CDR3 counts 13 amino acids. Only the protein is available. Libraries came from 5' RACE. For each TCR library, around 3,800 ng of total RNA was used. For each sample, cDNA synthesis was carried out in eight separate reactions using SMARTScribe reverse transcriptase. During cDNA synthesis, template switching introduced unique molecular identifiers that contained a 6-nucleotide sample barcode. TCRalpha and TCRbeta cDNA was amplified in two nested PCRs of roughly 17 and 9 cycles, and bead purification was carried out after each PCR. Before amplification, the cDNA was treated with uracil DNA-glycosylase and purified using the QIAquick PCR purification kit. In the second PCR, Illumina TruSeq-compatible adapters and sample-specific barcodes were added. Library quality and concentration were assessed using TapeStation and Qubit, and approximately 5 ng of each library was pooled. Sequencing of pooled libraries was carried out on an Illumina HiSeq2500 single-index Rapid Run using 2 x 100 bp reads and custom sequencing primers. The published analysis was carried out like this. MiGEC version 1.2.6 was used for UMI-based consensus assembly to correct PCR and sequencing errors. MiXCR version 2.1.1 was used to carry out V(D)J alignment, clonotype assembly and CDR3 extraction. To normalise gene usage, clonotype sharing and MAIT/NKT TCR abundance, the top 1000, 10 000 and 20 000 clonotypes in each sample were analysed. After downsampling to 27 000 UMIs, diversity was calculated as the inverse Simpson index using the vegan R package. Paired Mann-Whitney U tests were applied to discordant twin pairs, with Benjamini-Hochberg correction for multiple testing. TCRdb reprocessed the reads and lists each CDR3 protein sequence as a single entry, with no DNA. What appears here as the V and J calls and clone size reflects TCRdb's work, not the paper's. The sample table gives 350,000 to 500,000 distinct CDR3 sequences. About 2.6% of the sample belongs to the ten largest clones.

This sample was included in a study of monozygotic twins with inflammatory bowel disease (dated by TCRdb to the late 2010s). Regarding the research as a whole: A total of roughly 28 monozygotic twin pairs were included in the full study, comprising nine German pairs (four IBD-concordant, five IBD-discordant) and 19 IBD-discordant Danish pairs. Each individual had, on average, about 151 000 unique TCRalpha sequences and 181 000 unique TCRbeta sequences available for analysis. The search for disease-associated traits relied mainly on comparing, within discordant pairs, IBD patients with their genetically identical healthy co-twins. The study at large found these results: Concordant and discordant twins showed no difference in repertoire similarity, possibly because of limited statistical power. No single strong signal or clonotype linked to IBD turned up in the results, so the idea that one exists was not supported. IBD patients had lower TCRbeta repertoire diversity, measured by the inverse Simpson index, than their healthy co-twins. Background noise and inter-individual variability may have been introduced into the repertoires by the differing immunosuppressive treatments among patients. Compared with healthy twins, IBD patients had fewer clonotypes in common with other individuals, a difference most pronounced in patients showing signs of disease activity. Distinction between different T cell subtypes could not be achieved in the analysis.

From each donor, a 2.5 ml peripheral blood sample was drawn into PAXgene tubes and stored at -80 degrees C. Without T cell sorting, total RNA was isolated from whole blood using the PAXgene blood miRNA kit on an automated QIAcube. Peripheral blood from monozygotic twin pairs concordant or discordant for inflammatory bowel disease was subjected to deep TCRalpha and TCRbeta repertoire profiling with unique molecular barcoding. Smoking habits were recorded for all twin pairs, and each individual was classified as a current, former or never smoker. The chain joins TRBV5-6 to TRBJ1-6. The sequence came from a human donor with ulcerative colitis or Crohn's disease, or a healthy co-twin of an affected twin (not recorded which). Sequenced: blood. The encoded CDR3 is CASSLFAPSPLHF.